What follows are 32 T cell receptor beta chains derived from one specimen sequenced in a study of cytotoxic CD8 clonotypes in ibrutinib-treated CLL. Sequencing used immunoSEQ multiplex PCR; TCRdb keeps in-frame clones, though not all of them. Of some 50,000 clones listed, 50% to 65% were seen once; the top ten hold approximately 27%. The material was PBMCs, obtained after 24 months of ibrutinib treatment. These TCRs come from a human donor with chronic lymphocytic leukemia.

The chain couples TRBV15 to TRBJ2-7; D unclear. The CDR3 extends over 13 amino acids. CDR1 is LNHNV, CDR2 YYDKDF, per germline (reference sequence). V was pared by 1 base and J by 4 bases, with 8 bases between. This CDR3 is CATSRGKGYEQYF. In nucleotides, the CDR3 is TGTGCCACCAGCAGAGGGAAAGGTTACGAGCAGTACTTC.

CDR3 sequence (DNA): TGTGCCAGCAGCGGACAGGGGGCGGGCAATCAGCCCCAGCATTTT. This encodes CASSGQGAGNQPQHF. This rearrangement joins TRBV2 to TRBJ1-5, with 11 positions matching TRBD1. The CDR3 sequence is 15 residues long. J gave up 2 bases and V 6 bases, and 3 bases lay outside the gene matches. CDR1 and CDR2 (germline): SNHLY, FYNNEI.

This chain connects TRBV5-6 to TRBJ2-5; TRBD2 is a possible D gene (5 bases). CDR3 size: 13 residues. Germline-derived CDR1 and CDR2 are SGHDT and YYEEEE. Trimming took off 4 bases at V and 5 bases at J, with 12 bases between the two ends. CDR3 protein: CASSRGRTETQYF. The DNA for the CDR3 is TGTGCCAGCAGCCGAGGACGGACTGAGACCCAGTACTTC. The full variable domain, completed using reference TRBV5-6 and TRBJ2-5, is DAGVTQSPTHLIKTRGQQVTLRCSPKSGHDTVSWYQQALGQGPQFIFQYYEEEERQRGNFPDRFSGHQFPNYSSELNVNALLLGDSALYLCASSRGRTETQYFGPGTRLLVL.

V usage is TRBV29-1 and J usage is TRBJ1-2; D uncertain. The germline V gene has CDR1 SQVTM and CDR2 ANQGSEA. The V end was cut by 0 bases, the J end by 0 bases, with 20 bases between. There are 18 residues in the CDR3. The CDR3 protein is CSVEDWAEYPIANYGYTF. CDR3 coding DNA: TGCAGCGTTGAAGATTGGGCTGAATACCCGATAGCTAACTATGGCTACACCTTC.

The CDR3, as DNA: TGCGCCAGCAGCCTCGGGACAGCCAACACCGGGGAGCTGTTTTTT. This translates into CASSLGTANTGELFF. The chain has TRBV5-1 and TRBJ2-2; 7 positions match TRBD1. With V trimmed by 4 bases and J by 2 bases, 5 bases remained unmatched. The length of the CDR3 is 15 residues. The germline V gene encodes CDR1 SGHRS and CDR2 YFSETQ. The full variable domain, completed using reference TRBV5-1 and TRBJ2-2, is KAGVTQTPRYLIKTRGQQVTLSCSPISGHRSVSWYQQTPGQGLQFLFEYFSETQRNKGNFPGRFSGRQFSNSRSEMNVSTLELGDSALYLCASSLGTANTGELFFGEGSRLTVL.

The chain is built from TRBV2 and TRBJ2-6, with D uncertain. CDR3 size: 15 residues. Germline V CDR1 and CDR2: SNHLY, FYNNEI. V was trimmed by 0 bases and J by 0 bases, leaving 3 bases between them. The DNA of the CDR3 is TGTGCCAGCAGTGAAGCCTTCTCTGGGGCCAACGTCCTGACTTTC. Translation gives CASSEAFSGANVLTF. The full variable domain, with the rest looked up from reference TRBV2 and TRBJ2-6, is EPEVTQTPSHQVTQMGQEVILRCVPISNHLYFYWYRQILGQKVEFLVSFYNNEISEKSEIFDDQFSVERPDGSNFTLKIRSTKLEDSAMYFCASSEAFSGANVLTFGAGSRLTVL.

V is TRBV2 and J is TRBJ1-4; tentatively, D is TRBD1 (5 bases). Trimming shortened V by 7 bases and J by 8 bases, and 14 bases separated the two germline ends. Germline V gene sequence: CDR1 SNHLY, CDR2 FYNNEI. This CDR3 has 13 residues. The CDR3 DNA sequence: TGTGCCAGCAATTTAGGACAAGGCGAAAAACTGTTTTTT. Protein sequence: CASNLGQGEKLFF.

This sequence joins TRBV28 and TRBJ1-4; possibly TRBD1 for D (5 bases). This CDR3 region has 15 residues. Looked up from germline, CDR1 is MDHEN and CDR2 is SYDVKM. V lost 7 bases, J lost 0 bases, and 12 bases lay in between. CDR3 DNA sequence: TGTGCCAGCACCCCCGGGACTGCAACTAATGAAAAACTGTTTTTT. Translated: CASTPGTATNEKLFF.

This clone was detected a few times. Written as DNA, the CDR3 is TGTGCCAGCAGCTTGAGCCGGGGGGCCAACGTCCTGACTTTC. Protein sequence: CASSLSRGANVLTF. The chain employs TRBV5-4 and TRBJ2-6; the D is unclear. Germline V gene lookup returns CDR1 SGHNT and CDR2 YYREEE (reference sequence). This CDR3 comprises 14 residues. Trimming pared 1 base from V and 4 bases from J, leaving 6 bases between.

The chain uses TRBV19 and TRBJ1-5; the D gene is possibly TRBD1 (6 bases). Trimming left V 6 bases short and J 3 bases short, with 15 bases between. This CDR3 region has 15 residues. Germline CDR1 LNHDA, CDR2 SQIVND (reference sequence). CDR3 in amino acids: CASSPPGAHNQPQHF. The DNA for the CDR3 is TGTGCCAGTAGCCCGCCGGGGGCCCACAATCAGCCCCAGCATTTT.

This clone was observed a few times. V usage is TRBV4-1 and J usage is TRBJ2-7, with 7 bases matching TRBD1. The J segment lost 0 bases and the V segment lost 0 bases, leaving 2 bases of the junction unmatched. The CDR3 length is 15 residues. Germline-derived CDR1 and CDR2 are MGHRA and YSYEKL. CDR3 sequence: CASSQEGQDSYEQYF. Here the CDR3 DNA reads TGCGCCAGCAGCCAAGAAGGACAGGACTCCTACGAGCAGTACTTC.

In DNA form, the CDR3 reads TGTGCCAGCAGCCGGGCCGCCAGGGAGACCCAGTACTTC. This sequence encodes CASSRAARETQYF. The chain carries TRBV6-1 and TRBJ2-5; D call uncertain. The CDR3 loop spans 13 amino acids. V lost 6 bases and J lost 5, with 13 bases in between. In germline, CDR1 is MNHNS, CDR2 SASEGT.

V usage is TRBV2 and J usage is TRBJ1-1; D is unresolved. CDR1 is SNHLY and CDR2 is FYNNEI in the germline V gene. Trimming took off 3 bases at V and 1 base at J, with 12 bases between the two ends. The CDR3 is 15 amino acids. The CDR3 region has the DNA TGTGCCAGCAGTGAGGAGGGTTCGGCGAACACTGAAGCTTTCTTT. Translating gives CASSEEGSANTEAFF.

The chain joins TRBV4-1 to TRBJ2-5; 8 bases align to TRBD2. CDR1 and CDR2 (germline): MGHRA, YSYEKL. The ends lost 0 bases at V and 5 bases at J; junction bases unmatched: 11. CDR3 size: 17 residues. This CDR3 reads CASSQDRGGIGWETQYF. DNA of the CDR3: TGCGCCAGCAGCCAAGATCGGGGGGGAATCGGGTGGGAGACCCAGTACTTC.

This clone was detected a few times. The V and J genes are TRBV18 and TRBJ2-5; no definite D call. Germline V CDR1 and CDR2: KGHSH, LQKENI. This CDR3 comprises 11 residues. With 5 bases removed from V and 7 bases from J, the gap between germline ends came to 8 bases. DNA of the CDR3: TGTGCCAGCTCAACCCTTGGGACCCAGTACTTC. It yields the protein CASSTLGTQYF.

DNA of the CDR3: TGTGCCAGCAGCCCCTACGAAAACTTCGAGCAGTACTTC. Translating gives CASSPYENFEQYF. The chain links TRBV7-8 to TRBJ2-7; no clear D. Germline V CDR1 and CDR2: SGHVS, FQNEAQ. The CDR3 has 13 amino acids. V dropped 5 bases and J dropped 6 bases, with 14 bases sitting between them.

V usage is TRBV5-1 and J usage is TRBJ2-7, with 10 bases that match TRBD1. Per germline, CDR1 SGHRS and CDR2 YFSETQ. The CDR3 sequence is 17 residues long. V lost 4 bases and J lost 4; bases outside the gene matches: 14. The CDR3 sequence: CASSPRDPGQGKYEQYF. The CDR3 region has the DNA TGCGCCAGCAGCCCCCGAGATCCGGGACAGGGGAAATACGAGCAGTACTTC.

The rearrangement links TRBV28 to TRBJ2-3, with 7 bases fitting TRBD1. This CDR3 is built from 16 residues. V was clipped by 2 bases and J by 0 bases; unmatched bases: 5. Germline CDR1 MDHEN, CDR2 SYDVKM. Here the CDR3 DNA reads TGTGCCAGCAGTTTAGGACAGGACTCTAGCACAGATACGCAGTATTTT. Its protein is CASSLGQDSSTDTQYF.

This clone was counted a few times. The chain uses TRBV10-1 and TRBJ2-5; D is uncertain. CDR1 and CDR2 from the germline V gene are WNHNN and SYGVQD (reference sequence). CDR3 length: 11 amino acids. V was cut by 4 bases and J by 4 bases, with 4 bases left in between. The CDR3 DNA follows: TGCGCCAGCAGTGTTGGAGAGACCCAGTACTTC. Its protein product is CASSVGETQYF.

A word on this clone: Its ends do not fully match the called genes, so a read error is possible. The J gene is TRBJ2-7, the V gene TRBV6-1, with a tentative D call TRBD1 (5 bases). The germline gives CDR1 MNHNS, CDR2 SASEGT. The length of the CDR3 is 11 residues. The CDR3 here is CASSEIEDNHF. The DNA for the CDR3 is TGTGCCAGCAGTGAAATCGAGGACAATCACTTC.

This chain uses TRBV6-1 with TRBJ1-4; D is unclear. The CDR3 contains 15 residues. Per the germline V gene, CDR1 is MNHNS and CDR2 is SASEGT. Trimming removed 6 bases at V and 7 bases at J, with 18 bases between. This chain's CDR3 is CASSTQRARSEKLFF. CDR3 coding DNA: TGTGCCAGCAGCACCCAGAGGGCGCGGAGTGAAAAACTGTTTTTT.

This clone turned up a few times. The chain joins TRBV5-1 to TRBJ2-5; tentatively, D is TRBD1 (6 bases). This CDR3 comprises 17 residues. Germline V gene lookup returns CDR1 SGHRS and CDR2 YFSETQ. The V and J ends lost 0 bases and 5 bases respectively, with 20 bases between them. The CDR3 bases are TGCGCCAGCAGCTTGGAGCCAAGTGGGACACCCCGGGAGACCCAGTACTTC. Its protein is CASSLEPSGTPRETQYF.

The chain carries TRBV29-1 and TRBJ2-7; D might be TRBD1 (6 bases). V was cut by 4 bases and J by 4 bases, with 11 bases left in between. The CDR3 is 12 amino acids. The V gene's germline CDR1 is SQVTM and CDR2 ANQGSEA. The CDR3 DNA sequence: TGCAGCGTTGGTCCAGGGGTTTACGAGCAGTACTTC. It translates to CSVGPGVYEQYF.

This clone was seen a few times. The chain combines TRBV11-2 with TRBJ1-2; D possibly corresponds to TRBD1 (5 bases). The V end was cut by 2 bases, the J end by 3 bases, with 16 bases between. This CDR3 has 16 residues. From germline, CDR1 is SGHAT and CDR2 FQNNGV. In DNA form, the CDR3 reads TGTGCCAGCAGCTTACTAGGCGCGGGGCTGGACTATGGCTACACCTTC. Amino acids: CASSLLGAGLDYGYTF.

The chain couples TRBV2 to TRBJ2-5; no firm D call. From germline, CDR1 is SNHLY and CDR2 FYNNEI. V dropped 5 bases and J dropped 4 bases, with 5 bases sitting between them. This CDR3 spans 11 amino acids. The CDR3 sequence is CASSLRETQYF. DNA for the CDR3: TGTGCCAGCAGTCTACGAGAGACCCAGTACTTC.

This clone appeared many times. The chain combines TRBV2 with TRBJ1-2; tentative D call: TRBD1 (5 bases). Germline CDR1 SNHLY, CDR2 FYNNEI. Trimming shortened V by 7 bases and J by 4 bases, and 16 bases separated the two germline ends. CDR3 length: 14 residues. CDR3 sequence: CASTPDRLVYGYTF. DNA of the CDR3: TGTGCCAGCACTCCCGACAGACTAGTCTATGGCTACACCTTC.

Only a few counts were recorded for this clone. This chain connects TRBV7-9 to TRBJ1-1, with D hard to call. This CDR3 is built from 12 residues. CDR1 is SEHNR, CDR2 FQNEAQ, per germline (reference sequence). The ends were cut back, 5 bases at V and 11 bases at J, with 15 bases in the middle. The CDR3 coding sequence is TGTGCCAGCAGCCCCAGTAGCGAGCGGGCTTTCTTT. The encoded protein is CASSPSSERAFF.

V is TRBV9 and J is TRBJ2-1, with D possibly being TRBD1 (5 bases). The CDR3 spans 15 residues. The V gene lost 1 base and the J gene lost 2 bases, with 10 bases spanning the gap. Per the germline V gene, CDR1 is SGDLS and CDR2 is YYNGEE. The CDR3 region is CASSVPAGPYNEQFF. The CDR3 bases are TGTGCCAGCAGCGTACCCGCAGGGCCCTACAATGAGCAGTTCTTC.

Only a few counts were recorded for this clone. The chain carries TRBV2 and TRBJ1-1, with 7 nucleotides matching TRBD1. The CDR3 has 15 residues. J lost 1 base, V lost 6 bases, and 8 bases had no gene match. Germline values: CDR1 SNHLY, CDR2 FYNNEI. For the CDR3, the DNA is TGTGCCAGCAGGGAATCCGGGACAGCGAACACTGAAGCTTTCTTT. The encoded protein is CASRESGTANTEAFF.

This clone was counted only a few times. V usage is TRBV2 and J usage is TRBJ2-5, with 13 bases aligning to TRBD2. The germline CDR1 and CDR2 sequences are SNHLY and FYNNEI. The ends lost 6 bases at V and 7 bases at J; junction bases unmatched: 8. This CDR3 region has 15 residues. The CDR3 spells CASRPTSGGPGTQYF. As DNA, the CDR3 is TGTGCCAGCAGGCCGACTAGCGGGGGGCCGGGGACCCAGTACTTC.

The chain carries TRBV6-1 and TRBJ1-5; no reliable D call. The CDR3 has 12 amino acids. The germline V gene has CDR1 MNHNS and CDR2 SASEGT. V dropped 4 bases and J dropped 0 bases, with 1 base sitting between them. DNA for the CDR3: TGTGCCAGCAGTGTTAGCAATCAGCCCCAGCATTTT. Its protein is CASSVSNQPQHF.

The chain joins TRBV7-8 to TRBJ1-1; D is uncertain. Germline V gives CDR1 SGHVS, CDR2 FQNEAQ. V lost 5 bases and J 3 bases, leaving 13 bases between the germline ends. There are 14 residues in the CDR3. CDR3: CASSVTLTYTEAFF. CDR3 DNA: TGTGCCAGCAGCGTGACCCTTACTTACACTGAAGCTTTCTTT.